Reported below is one T cell receptor beta chain. TCRdb's copy holds only in-frame clones and misses some; the assay was immunoSEQ multiplex PCR. The data contain 100,000 to 150,000 clones, roughly nine tenths of them seen just once; the ten biggest clones take up 1.5% to 2%. This specimen belongs to a study of control samples from healthy donors and cancer patients. Germline V gene lookup returns CDR1 ENHRY and CDR2 SYGVKD. CDR3 size: 14 residues. The TCR sequence derives from a man between 18 and 35 years old in good health. V and J are TRBV10-3 and TRBJ2-3; 7 nucleotides align to TRBD1. The sample comprised blood. In DNA, the CDR3 is TGTGGGGCACGGGGACAGCCTAGCACAGATACGCAGTATTTT. Translating it yields CGARGQPSTDTQYF.